Each of the 20 T cell receptor beta chains below was sequenced from the same sample in a study of T cells in Graves' hyperthyroidism and ophthalmopathy. RNA transcripts gave rise to amplified TCR beta CDR3 regions. An initial round of RT-PCR targeting the TCR CDR3 relied on the HTBI primer set. TCRdb used MiXCR to reprocess the multiplex PCR reads, holding one entry per CDR3 protein. This repertoire shows a few hundred thousand distinct CDR3 sequences, under 20% found once; its top ten account for 17%. The sample consisted of blood. These receptors all come from a young woman with Graves' ophthalmopathy.

This clonotype was observed many times. V is TRBV30 and J is TRBJ2-4; no definite D call. V dropped 1 base and J dropped 7 bases, with 11 bases sitting between them. CDR3 size: 13 residues. Germline-derived CDR1 and CDR2 are GTSNPN and SVGIG (reference sequence). The CDR3 DNA follows: TGTGCCTGGAGTGGGTGGAGTACGAACATTCAGTACTTC. Residues: CAWSGWSTNIQYF.

This clonotype showed up many times. The chain employs TRBV28 and TRBJ2-7; D is perhaps TRBD1 or TRBD2 (5 bases each). CDR3 length: 13 residues. Looked up from germline, CDR1 is MDHEN and CDR2 is SYDVKM. V lost 8 bases, J lost 2 bases, and 13 bases lay in between. The CDR3 nucleotides are TGTGCCAGCTGGGACCGGGACCCCTACGAGCAGTACTTC. This codes for CASWDRDPYEQYF.

The sample holds many counts of this clonotype. The chain employs TRBV20-1 and TRBJ2-1, with TRBD2 matching 8 bases. This CDR3 spans 15 amino acids. Per germline, CDR1 DFQATT and CDR2 SNEGSKA (reference sequence). The trim removed 0 bases at V and 5 bases at J, leaving 6 bases unmatched. CDR3 nucleotide sequence: TGCAGTGCTAGAGATAAAGCGGGGGTGGACAATGAGCAGTTCTTC. This encodes CSARDKAGVDNEQFF.

Details on this clonotype: A much larger clone lies one base from this, so it may be a read error. J is TRBJ1-5 and V is TRBV30; the match to TRBD1 covers 10 bases. The germline gives CDR1 GTSNPN, CDR2 SVGIG (reference sequence). The CDR3 runs 17 residues. V lost 5 bases to trimming and J lost 0 bases; unmatched junction nucleotides: 10. This CDR3 reads CAWGARQGAYSNQPQHF. CDR3 in DNA: TGTGCCTGGGGTGCGCGACAGGGGGCCTATAGCAATCAGCCCCAGCATTTT. The entire variable domain, with the rest obtained from reference TRBV30 and TRBJ1-5, is as follows: SQTIHQWPATLVQPVGSPLSLECTVEGTSNPNLYWYRQAAGRGLQLLFYSVGIGQISSEVPQNLSASRPQDRQFILSSKKLLLSDSGFYLCAWGARQGAYSNQPQHFGDGTRLSIL.

This clonotype came up a few times. This sequence joins TRBV5-4 and TRBJ2-5, with TRBD1 as a possible D gene (5 bases). The germline V gene has CDR1 SGHNT and CDR2 YYREEE (reference sequence). This CDR3 spans 14 amino acids. Trimming took 1 base from V and 4 from J, leaving 11 bases between them. CDR3 protein: CASSLRRVAETQYF. The CDR3 nucleotides are TGTGCCAGCAGCTTGCGCAGGGTGGCAGAGACCCAGTACTTC.

This clonotype was found many times. The gene calls are TRBV5-1 and TRBJ2-4; the D is unclear. Germline V lookup: CDR1 SGHRS, CDR2 YFSETQ. There are 15 residues in the CDR3. Deletions cut 0 bases from V and 0 bases from J, with 7 bases between. The CDR3: CASSLDRLAKNIQYF. CDR3 coding DNA: TGCGCCAGCAGCTTGGATCGCCTAGCCAAAAACATTCAGTACTTC.

The CDR3: CSAERQGTYNSPLHF. CDR3 nucleotides: TGCAGTGCCGAAAGACAGGGTACCTATAATTCACCCCTCCACTTT. The chain couples TRBV20-1 to TRBJ1-6; 7 nucleotides match TRBD1. The V and J ends lost 6 bases and 2 bases, in that order; junction bases with no gene match: 7. The CDR3 runs 15 residues. CDR1 DFQATT and CDR2 SNEGSKA come from the germline V gene (reference sequence).

A word on this clonotype: A junction boundary mismatches the germline segment, possibly from a read error. The CDR3 sequence: CAISDKRGNEKFF. The CDR3, as DNA: TGTGCCATCAGTGATAAGCGGGGCAATGAGAAGTTCTTC. The chain joins TRBV10-3 to TRBJ2-1, with 7 positions matching TRBD2. The CDR3 extends over 13 amino acids. Germline V gives CDR1 ENHRY, CDR2 SYGVKD.

This clonotype has a handful of counts. V is TRBV6-4 and J is TRBJ1-5; the D gene is possibly TRBD1 (6 bases). The V gene's germline CDR1 is MRHNA and CDR2 SNTAGT. There are 14 residues in the CDR3. In nucleotides, the CDR3 is TGTGCGGCGTTTGACGGGACACTCAATCAGCCCCAGCATTTT. Residues: CAAFDGTLNQPQHF.

The chain carries TRBV11-3 and TRBJ2-2; 9 bases map to TRBD1. CDR3 length equals 14 residues. Trimming took 5 bases from V and 7 from J; bases not matched to a gene: 5. Germline assignment: CDR1 SGHNT and CDR2 YENEEA. The CDR3 protein is CASSRDRDNGELFF. CDR3 DNA: TGTGCCAGCAGCCGGGACAGGGATAACGGGGAGCTGTTTTTT.

The chain carries TRBV15 and TRBJ1-2; no clear D. The CDR3 is 16 amino acids. Per germline, CDR1 LNHNV and CDR2 YYDKDF (reference sequence). The V gene lost 5 bases and the J gene lost 0 bases, with 16 bases spanning the gap. This chain's CDR3 is CATSPSNIPSNYGYTF. CDR3 bases: TGTGCCACCAGCCCGTCCAATATCCCATCTAACTATGGCTACACCTTC.

The chain carries TRBV7-9 and TRBJ2-7, with 11 bases fitting TRBD1. The CDR3 length is 18 residues. The V and J ends lost 5 bases and 4 bases, in that order; junction bases with no gene match: 16. Germline lookup yields CDR1 SEHNR and CDR2 FQNEAQ (reference sequence). The CDR3 loop reads CASSRGQGGRVDEYEQYF. The CDR3 region has the DNA TGTGCCAGCAGCCGGGGACAGGGGGGTCGCGTAGATGAATACGAGCAGTACTTC.

This clonotype was seen once. A much larger clone differs from this one at a single base, so this may be a read error. This rearrangement joins TRBV3-1 to TRBJ2-3, with TRBD2 matching 10 bases. In germline, CDR1 is LGHDT, CDR2 YNNKEL (reference sequence). There are 17 residues in the CDR3. The CDR3 nucleotides are TGTGCCCGCAGCCAAGCGGGGGGGTCCTTACTCACAGATACGCAGTATTTT. Amino acid sequence: CARSQAGGSLLTDTQYF.

Concerning this clonotype: Just one base apart from a much larger clone, this may be a read error. The chain combines TRBV28 with TRBJ1-1, with 9 bases matching TRBD1. V was pared by 3 bases and J by 11 bases, with 7 bases of the junction left unmatched. This CDR3 spans 13 amino acids. CDR1 is MDHEN, CDR2 SYDVKM, per germline. The CDR3 spells CASSFFGTGYAFF. The DNA for the CDR3 is TGTGCCAGCAGTTTTTTCGGGACAGGGTATGCTTTCTTT.

Comments on this clonotype: It may be a read error: a sequence one base away is much more abundant. This sequence joins TRBV7-8 and TRBJ2-2; 10 bases map to TRBD1. Per the germline V gene, CDR1 is SGHVS and CDR2 is FQNEAQ. This CDR3 region has 17 residues. For the CDR3, the DNA is TGTGCCAGCAGCCCGACTCGGACAGGGGGTAACACCGGGGGGCTGTTTTTT. It encodes CASSPTRTGGNTGGLFF.

This clonotype was recorded at least ten times. This chain joins TRBV5-1 and TRBJ2-3; no reliable D call. This CDR3 contains 14 residues. Per the germline V gene, CDR1 is SGHRS and CDR2 is YFSETQ. Between the trimmed V and J ends, which lost 4 bases and 5 bases, there was a span of 14 bases. The CDR3 reads CASSRLSHQDTQYF. CDR3 bases: TGCGCCAGCAGCCGCCTTTCCCACCAAGATACGCAGTATTTT.

Remarks on this clonotype: A read error is possible here, since a much larger clone lies one base away. DNA of the CDR3: TGTGCCAGCAGCATACTAGCGGGGGGGCTATACAATGAGCAGCTCTTC. Translating gives CASSILAGGLYNEQLF. The rearrangement uses TRBV12-3 or TRBV12-4 and TRBJ2-1, with 13 bases that match TRBD2. This CDR3 is built from 16 residues.

This clonotype was observed at least ten times. This sequence joins TRBV28 and TRBJ2-1; TRBD2 matches 12 bases. Germline V lookup: CDR1 MDHEN, CDR2 SYDVKM. Germline trimming cut 6 bases from V and 3 bases from J; bases unmatched to any gene: 3. The CDR3 consists of 15 residues. CDR3 loop: CASSRLAGVYNEQFF. The CDR3, as DNA: TGTGCCAGCAGCAGACTAGCGGGAGTCTACAATGAGCAGTTCTTC.

This clonotype was picked up many times. The chain links TRBV6-1 to TRBJ2-1; D is undetermined. The CDR3 sequence is 16 residues long. V shed 1 base and J shed 1 base, with 11 bases lying between them. From germline, CDR1 is MNHNS and CDR2 SASEGT. The CDR3, as DNA: TGTGCCAGCAGTGAAGTGTCGAGGATGTCCTACAATGAGCAGTTCTTC. Protein sequence: CASSEVSRMSYNEQFF.

This clonotype has at least ten counts. This sequence joins TRBV29-1 and TRBJ2-1; a weak D match, TRBD1 (5 bases). Trimming removed 1 base at V and 9 bases at J, with 10 bases between. The CDR3 is 12 residues long. CDR1 is SQVTM and CDR2 is ANQGSEA in the germline V gene. This CDR3 is CSVEGQGSEQFF. CDR3 nucleotides: TGCAGCGTTGAAGGGCAGGGAAGTGAGCAGTTCTTC.